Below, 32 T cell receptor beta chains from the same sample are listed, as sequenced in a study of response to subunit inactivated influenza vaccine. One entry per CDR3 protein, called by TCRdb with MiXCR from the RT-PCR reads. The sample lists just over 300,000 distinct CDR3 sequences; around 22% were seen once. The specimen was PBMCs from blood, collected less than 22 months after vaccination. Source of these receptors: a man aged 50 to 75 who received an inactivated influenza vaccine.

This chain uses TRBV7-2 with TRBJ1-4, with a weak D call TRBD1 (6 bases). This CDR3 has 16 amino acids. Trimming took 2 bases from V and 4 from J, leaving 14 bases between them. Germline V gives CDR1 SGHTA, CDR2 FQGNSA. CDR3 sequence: CASSLIWGADNEKLFF. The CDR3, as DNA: TGTGCCAGCAGCTTAATCTGGGGGGCCGATAATGAAAAACTGTTTTTT. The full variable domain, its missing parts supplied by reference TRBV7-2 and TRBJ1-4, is GAGVSQSPSNKVTEKGKDVELRCDPISGHTALYWYRQSLGQGLEFLIYFQGNSAPDKSGLPSDRFSAERTGGSVSTLTIQRTQQEDSAVYLCASSLIWGADNEKLFFGSGTQLSVL.

The CDR3, as DNA: TGCGCCAGCAGCTTGGCGAATACAGGGAGCACAGATACGCAGTATTTT. As protein: CASSLANTGSTDTQYF. The rearrangement uses TRBV5-1 and TRBJ2-3, with D tentatively TRBD1 (6 bases). Trimming left V 0 bases short and J 0 bases short, with 11 bases between. The CDR3 runs to 16 residues. Germline V gives CDR1 SGHRS, CDR2 YFSETQ.

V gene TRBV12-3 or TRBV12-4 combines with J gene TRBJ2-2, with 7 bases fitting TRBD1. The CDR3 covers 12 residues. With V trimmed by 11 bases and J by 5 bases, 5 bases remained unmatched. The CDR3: CAGTRGTGELFF. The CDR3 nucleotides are TGTGCCGGAACCAGGGGGACCGGGGAGCTGTTTTTT.

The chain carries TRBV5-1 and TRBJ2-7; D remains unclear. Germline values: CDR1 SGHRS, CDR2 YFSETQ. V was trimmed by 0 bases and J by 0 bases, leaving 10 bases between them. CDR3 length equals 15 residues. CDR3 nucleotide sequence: TGCGCCAGCAGCTTGGGGGGTCGGAGCTCCTACGAGCAGTACTTC. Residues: CASSLGGRSSYEQYF.

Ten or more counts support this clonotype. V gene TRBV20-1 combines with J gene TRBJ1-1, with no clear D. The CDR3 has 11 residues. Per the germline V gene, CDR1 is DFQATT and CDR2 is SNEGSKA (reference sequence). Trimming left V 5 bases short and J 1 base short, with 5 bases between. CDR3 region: CSAPANTEAFF. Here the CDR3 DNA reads TGCAGTGCTCCCGCGAACACTGAAGCTTTCTTT.

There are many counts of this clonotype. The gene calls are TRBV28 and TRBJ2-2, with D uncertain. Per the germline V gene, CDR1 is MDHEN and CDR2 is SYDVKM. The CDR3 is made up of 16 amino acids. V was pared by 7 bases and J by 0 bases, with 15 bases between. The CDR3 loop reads CASTHSDRPNTGELFF. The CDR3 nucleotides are TGTGCCAGCACCCACTCCGACCGCCCGAACACCGGGGAGCTGTTTTTT.

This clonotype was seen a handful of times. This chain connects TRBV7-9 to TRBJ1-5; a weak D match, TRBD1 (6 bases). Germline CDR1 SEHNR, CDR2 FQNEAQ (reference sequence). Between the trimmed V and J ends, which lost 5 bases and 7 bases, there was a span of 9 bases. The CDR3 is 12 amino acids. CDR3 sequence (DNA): TGTGCCAGCAGCCAGGGGTTCCAGCCCCAGCATTTT. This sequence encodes CASSQGFQPQHF.

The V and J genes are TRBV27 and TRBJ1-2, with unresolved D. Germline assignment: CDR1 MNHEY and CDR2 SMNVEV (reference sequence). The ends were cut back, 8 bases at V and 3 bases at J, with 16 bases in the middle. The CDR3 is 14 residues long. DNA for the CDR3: TGTGCCAGCTGGCCCCTTAATGGTCACTATGGCTACACCTTC. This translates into CASWPLNGHYGYTF.

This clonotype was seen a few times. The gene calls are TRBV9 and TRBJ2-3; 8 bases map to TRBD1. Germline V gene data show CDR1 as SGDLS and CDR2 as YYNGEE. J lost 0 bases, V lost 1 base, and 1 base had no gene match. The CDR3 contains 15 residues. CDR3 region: CASSVRQGSTDTQYF. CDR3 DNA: TGTGCCAGCAGCGTACGACAGGGGAGCACAGATACGCAGTATTTT. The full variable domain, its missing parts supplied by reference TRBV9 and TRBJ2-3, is DSGVTQTPKHLITATGQRVTLRCSPRSGDLSVYWYQQSLDQGLQFLIQYYNGEERAKGNILERFSAQQFPDLHSELNLSSLELGDSALYFCASSVRQGSTDTQYFGPGTRLTVL.

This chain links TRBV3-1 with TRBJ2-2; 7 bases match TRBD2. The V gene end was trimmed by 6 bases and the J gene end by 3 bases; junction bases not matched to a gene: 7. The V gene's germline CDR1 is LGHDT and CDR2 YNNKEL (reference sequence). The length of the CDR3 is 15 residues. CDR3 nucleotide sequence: TGTGCCAGCAGGCGGGGAGGGAGAGACACCGGGGAGCTGTTTTTT. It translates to CASRRGGRDTGELFF.

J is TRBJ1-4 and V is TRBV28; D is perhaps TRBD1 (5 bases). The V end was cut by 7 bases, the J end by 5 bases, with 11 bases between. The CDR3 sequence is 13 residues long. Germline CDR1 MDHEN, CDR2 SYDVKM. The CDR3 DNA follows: TGTGCCAGCATGACAGAAAGCAATGAAAAACTGTTTTTT. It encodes CASMTESNEKLFF.

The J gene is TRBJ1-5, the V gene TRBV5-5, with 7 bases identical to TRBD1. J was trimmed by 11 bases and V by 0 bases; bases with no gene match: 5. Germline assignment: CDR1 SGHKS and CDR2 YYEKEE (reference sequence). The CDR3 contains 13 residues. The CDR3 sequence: CASSLEGTVAQHF. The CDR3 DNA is TGTGCCAGCAGCTTGGAGGGGACAGTCGCCCAGCATTTT.

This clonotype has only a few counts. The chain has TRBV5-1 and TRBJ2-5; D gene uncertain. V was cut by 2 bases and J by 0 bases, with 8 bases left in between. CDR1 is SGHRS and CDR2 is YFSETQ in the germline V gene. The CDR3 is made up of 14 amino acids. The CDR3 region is CASSFVQNQETQYF. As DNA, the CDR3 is TGCGCCAGCAGCTTTGTACAGAACCAAGAGACCCAGTACTTC. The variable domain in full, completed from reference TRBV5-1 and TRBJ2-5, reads KAGVTQTPRYLIKTRGQQVTLSCSPISGHRSVSWYQQTPGQGLQFLFEYFSETQRNKGNFPGRFSGRQFSNSRSEMNVSTLELGDSALYLCASSFVQNQETQYFGPGTRLLVL.

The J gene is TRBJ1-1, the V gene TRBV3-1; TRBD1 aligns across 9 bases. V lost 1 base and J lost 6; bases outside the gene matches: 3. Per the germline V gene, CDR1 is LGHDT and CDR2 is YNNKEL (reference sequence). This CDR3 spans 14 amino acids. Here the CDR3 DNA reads TGTGCCAGCAGCCAAGGGGACAGGGCCTCTGAAGCTTTCTTT. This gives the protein CASSQGDRASEAFF.

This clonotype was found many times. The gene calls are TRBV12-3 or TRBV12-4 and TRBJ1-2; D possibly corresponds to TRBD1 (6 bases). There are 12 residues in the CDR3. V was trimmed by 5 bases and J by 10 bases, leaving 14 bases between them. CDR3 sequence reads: CASSPPQGVYTF. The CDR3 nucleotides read TGTGCCAGCAGTCCACCACAGGGCGTCTACACCTTC.

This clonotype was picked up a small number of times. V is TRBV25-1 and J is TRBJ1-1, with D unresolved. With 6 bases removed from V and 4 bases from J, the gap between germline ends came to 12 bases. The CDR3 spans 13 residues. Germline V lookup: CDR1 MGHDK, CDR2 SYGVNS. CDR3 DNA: TGTGCCAGCAGGGGCCTTAGTGGCACTGAAGCTTTCTTT. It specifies CASRGLSGTEAFF.

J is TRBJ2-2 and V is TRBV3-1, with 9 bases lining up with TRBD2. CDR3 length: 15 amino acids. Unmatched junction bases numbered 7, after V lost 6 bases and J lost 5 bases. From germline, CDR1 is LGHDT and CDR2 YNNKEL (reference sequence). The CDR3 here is CASSRLAGDTGELFF. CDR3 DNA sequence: TGTGCCAGCAGTCGATTAGCGGGAGATACCGGGGAGCTGTTTTTT.

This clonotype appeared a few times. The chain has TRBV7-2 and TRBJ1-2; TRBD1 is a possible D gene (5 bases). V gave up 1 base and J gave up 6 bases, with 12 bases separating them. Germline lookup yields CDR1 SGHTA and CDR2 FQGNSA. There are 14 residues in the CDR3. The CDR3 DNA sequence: TGTGCCAGCAGCTTAGGTGGGGGTGTGGATGGCTACACCTTC. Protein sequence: CASSLGGGVDGYTF.

In DNA, the CDR3 is TGTGCCAGCAGCCTAAGGGGGACTAGCTCCTACAATGAGCAGTTCTTC. Protein product: CASSLRGTSSYNEQFF. V usage is TRBV27 and J usage is TRBJ2-1; 8 positions match TRBD2. The CDR3 is made up of 16 amino acids. Germline V gene sequence: CDR1 MNHEY, CDR2 SMNVEV (reference sequence). J gave up 0 bases and V 6 bases, and 7 bases lay outside the gene matches.

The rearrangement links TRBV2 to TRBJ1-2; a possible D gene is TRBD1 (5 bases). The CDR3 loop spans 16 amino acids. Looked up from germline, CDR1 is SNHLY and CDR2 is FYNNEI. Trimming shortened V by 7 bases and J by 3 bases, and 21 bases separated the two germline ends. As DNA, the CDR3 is TGTGCCAGCAATGGGGGGTCGGGGTCGGCTTACTATGGCTACACCTTC. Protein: CASNGGSGSAYYGYTF.

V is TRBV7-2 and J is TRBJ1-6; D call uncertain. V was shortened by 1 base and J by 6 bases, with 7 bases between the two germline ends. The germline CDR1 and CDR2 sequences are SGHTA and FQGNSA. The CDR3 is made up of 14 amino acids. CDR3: CASSLGRLNSPLHF. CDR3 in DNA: TGTGCCAGCAGCTTAGGCAGGCTTAATTCACCCCTCCACTTT.

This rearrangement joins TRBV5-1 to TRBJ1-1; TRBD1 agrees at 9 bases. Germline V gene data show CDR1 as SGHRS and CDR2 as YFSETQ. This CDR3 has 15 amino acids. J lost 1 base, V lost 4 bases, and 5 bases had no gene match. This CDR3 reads CASSRRQGENTEAFF. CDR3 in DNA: TGCGCCAGCAGCAGAAGACAGGGGGAGAACACTGAAGCTTTCTTT.

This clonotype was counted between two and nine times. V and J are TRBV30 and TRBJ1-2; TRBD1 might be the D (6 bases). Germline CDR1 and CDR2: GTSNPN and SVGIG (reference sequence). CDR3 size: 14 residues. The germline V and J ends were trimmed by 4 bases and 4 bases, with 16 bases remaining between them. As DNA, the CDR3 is TGTGCCTGGACCAGGGGTACGGGAGGCTATGGCTACACCTTC. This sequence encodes CAWTRGTGGYGYTF.

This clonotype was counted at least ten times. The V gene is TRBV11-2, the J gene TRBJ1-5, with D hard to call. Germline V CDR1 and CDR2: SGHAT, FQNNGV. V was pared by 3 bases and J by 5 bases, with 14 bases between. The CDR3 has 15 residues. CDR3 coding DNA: TGTGCCAGCAGCTTGGATGTGGGAGGGCATCAGCCCCAGCATTTT. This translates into CASSLDVGGHQPQHF.

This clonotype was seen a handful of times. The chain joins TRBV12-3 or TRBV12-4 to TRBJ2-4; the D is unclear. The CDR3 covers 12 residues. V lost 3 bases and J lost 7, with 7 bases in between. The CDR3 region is CASSFYGNIQYF. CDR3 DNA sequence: TGTGCCAGCAGTTTTTACGGGAACATTCAGTACTTC.

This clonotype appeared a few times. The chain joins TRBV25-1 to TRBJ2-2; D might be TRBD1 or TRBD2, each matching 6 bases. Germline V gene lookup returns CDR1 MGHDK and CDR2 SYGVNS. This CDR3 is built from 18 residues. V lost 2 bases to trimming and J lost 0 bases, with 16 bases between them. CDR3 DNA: TGTGCCAGCAGTGAACCCCTTCCGGGGGCTTCGAACACCGGGGAGCTGTTTTTT. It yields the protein CASSEPLPGASNTGELFF.

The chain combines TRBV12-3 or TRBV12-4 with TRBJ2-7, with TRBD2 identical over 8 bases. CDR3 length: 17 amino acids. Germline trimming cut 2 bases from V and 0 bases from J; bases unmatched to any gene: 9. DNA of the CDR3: TGTGCCAGCAGTTTAACTAGCGGAGGGTTGAGCTCCTACGAGCAGTACTTC. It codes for CASSLTSGGLSSYEQYF.

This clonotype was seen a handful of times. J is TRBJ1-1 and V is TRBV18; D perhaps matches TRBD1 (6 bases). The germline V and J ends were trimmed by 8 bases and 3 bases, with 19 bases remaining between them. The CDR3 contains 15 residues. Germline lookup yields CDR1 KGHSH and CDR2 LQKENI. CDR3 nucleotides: TGTGCCAGCCGAAGGCCCGGGGGCAGGGACACTGAAGCTTTCTTT. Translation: CASRRPGGRDTEAFF.

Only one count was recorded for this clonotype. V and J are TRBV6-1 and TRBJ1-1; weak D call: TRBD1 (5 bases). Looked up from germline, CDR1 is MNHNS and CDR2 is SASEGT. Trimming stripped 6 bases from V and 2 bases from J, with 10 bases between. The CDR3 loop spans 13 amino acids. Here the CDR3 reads CASRQQGNTEAFF. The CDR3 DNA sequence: TGTGCCAGCAGACAGCAGGGTAACACTGAAGCTTTCTTT.

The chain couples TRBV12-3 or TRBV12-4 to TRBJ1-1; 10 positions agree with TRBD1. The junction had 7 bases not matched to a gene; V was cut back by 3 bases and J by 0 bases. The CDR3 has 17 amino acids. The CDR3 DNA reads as TGTGCCAGCAGTTTCGGGACAGGGGCAAGGTTGAACACTGAAGCTTTCTTT. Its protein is CASSFGTGARLNTEAFF.

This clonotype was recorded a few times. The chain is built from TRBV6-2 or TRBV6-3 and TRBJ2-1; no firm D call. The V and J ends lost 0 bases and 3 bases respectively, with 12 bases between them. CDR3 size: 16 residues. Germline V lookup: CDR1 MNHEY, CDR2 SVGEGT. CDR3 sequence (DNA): TGTGCCAGCAGTTACTCGGCAGGTAGGGACTACAATGAGCAGTTCTTC. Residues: CASSYSAGRDYNEQFF.

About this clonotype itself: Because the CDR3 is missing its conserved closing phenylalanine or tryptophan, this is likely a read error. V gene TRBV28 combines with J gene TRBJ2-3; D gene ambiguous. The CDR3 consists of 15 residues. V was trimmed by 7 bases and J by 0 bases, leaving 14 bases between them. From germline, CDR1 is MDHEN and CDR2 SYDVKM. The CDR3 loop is CASKLTPASTDTQYS. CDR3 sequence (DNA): TGTGCCAGCAAACTGACACCCGCTAGCACAGATACGCAGTATTCT.